The 3 T cell receptor beta chains listed next were all sequenced from one sample in a study of beta chain features in type 1 diabetes. What was sequenced were expressed TCRB transcripts, since all of the isolated RNA had been reverse transcribed. Sequencing used immunoSEQ multiplex PCR; TCRdb keeps in-frame clones, though not all of them. Among 250,000 to 350,000 clones listed, about 15% were seen once. Source material: central memory CD4+ T cells from blood. Receptors originate from a man aged 25 to 40 in good health.

This clone was counted ten times or more. This specimen includes other DNA sequences encoding the same CDR3. The J gene is TRBJ1-1, the V gene TRBV10-3, with D perhaps matching TRBD1 (6 bases). V was trimmed by 5 bases and J by 2 bases, leaving 9 bases between them. The CDR3 has 13 amino acids. Germline lookup yields CDR1 ENHRY and CDR2 SYGVKD. Here the CDR3 reads CAISPDRNTEAFF. Here the CDR3 DNA reads TGTGCCATCAGTCCGGACAGAAACACTGAAGCTTTCTTT.

The chain joins TRBV5-4 to TRBJ2-3, with TRBD2 matching 7 bases. CDR3 size: 15 residues. The ends lost 4 bases at V and 6 bases at J; junction bases unmatched: 11. Germline V CDR1 and CDR2: SGHNT, YYREEE (reference sequence). CDR3 bases: TGTGCCAGCAGCCCGGAGCTAGCGGCCGCTGATACGCAGTATTTT. It specifies CASSPELAAADTQYF.

The chain couples TRBV30 to TRBJ1-5, with TRBD1 matching 7 bases. J was trimmed by 7 bases and V by 1 base; bases with no gene match: 4. The CDR3 has 13 amino acids. The V gene's germline CDR1 is GTSNPN and CDR2 SVGIG (reference sequence). CDR3 residues: CAWSGVGGQPQHF. In DNA, the CDR3 is TGTGCCTGGAGTGGGGTAGGGGGCCAGCCCCAGCATTTT.